The present TCR beta chain was sequenced within a study of ipilimumab plus nivolumab after autologous stem cell transplantation. Looking at the study overall: Typical patient got 5 ipilimumab doses and seven to nine nivolumab doses (median). Myeloma cases were transplant-naive high-risk or relapsed within 3 years post first autologous transplant.

Starting 14 to 28 days after autologous transplant, ipilimumab 1 mg/kg was given. Study-wide results and limits: The authors say TCR, Treg and microbiome findings warrant further study.

Generated by immunoSEQ multiplex PCR, the TCRdb table keeps only in-frame clones and is missing some. This sample has 9,400 or so clones, with 60% to 70% found just once. The CDR3 is 15 residues long. CDR1 MNHNS and CDR2 SASEGT come from the germline V gene. V shed 2 bases and J shed 4 bases, with 12 bases lying between them. Concerning this clone itself: Its antigen is unknown.

Sample: PBMCs, taken in a trial of ipilimumab plus nivolumab as post-transplant consolidation. This receptor was taken from a female donor with multiple myeloma. This chain uses TRBV6-1 with TRBJ2-1; D unclear. CDR3 in DNA: TGTGCCAGCAGTGAACAGGTTTGGATGTACAATGAGCAGTTCTTC. Protein product: CASSEQVWMYNEQFF.